This TCR beta chain is from a study of CD4 T cells in relation to SARS-CoV-2 and coronaviruses (dated by TCRdb to the early 2020s). Study-wide context: In the ViraFEST assay, PBMCs were cultured with antigen for approximately 11 days, after which TCR beta CDR3s were sequenced to identify antigen-specific clonal expansions. The negative reference condition was either a culture with an HIV-1 Nef peptide pool or a culture with no peptide. Patient-derived lymphoblastoid cell lines were used to map the HLA restriction of shared crossreactive spike epitopes. Memory CD4+ T cell crossreactivity between SARS-CoV-2 and common cold coronavirus spike proteins was assessed at the TCR clonotype level in the study. The Adaptive Biotechnologies TCR-sequencing kit was used for samples from a few pre-COVID donors and for the naive versus memory experiments, whereas the other data were Illumina-based. For other donors in the study, expansion assays were sequenced with a different, Illumina-based TCR-beta assay.

The library was generated by the immunoSEQ multiplex PCR assay. The paper's processing steps were these. During preprocessing, nonproductive sequences were removed, as were CDR3s that did not start with C, did not end with F or W, or were shorter than 7 amino acids. Antigen-specific clonotypes were called with the MANAFEST web app, based on expansion relative to reference and other culture wells. A clone was considered positive if the clone showed significant expansion compared with the reference culture in 2 of 3 replicate wells at an FDR below 0.05. Positive clones also required significant expansion versus all other tandem wells and an odds ratio above 5. CDR3 homology was quantified as pairwise Levenshtein distance, calculated with the stringdist R package after three terminal residues were trimmed from each end. TCRdb mirrors the immuneACCESS table, restricted to in-frame sequences. Some clones are absent from its copies; in checked studies, under half trace to an unresolved V gene, and the reason for the others is unknown. V and J calls plus clone size are reproduced from that table; the DNA served to infer D and trimming. The sample includes approximately 27,000 clones, with 75% observed a single time. The top ten hold 13% of the sample.

Summary of the overall study and its limitations: No donor contributed both pre-pandemic and post-infection samples, which limited tracing the source of pre-existing responses. Crossreactive clones showed significantly weaker SARS-CoV-2-driven expansion than monoreactive clones, consistent with antigenic imprinting. The study was limited by small numbers of patients and tested TCRs. Crossreactivity analysis was centred on spike protein, so crossreactivity against other viral proteins was not assessed. In about two thirds of donors, memory CD4+ clonotypes turned up that crossrecognized SARS-CoV-2 and at least one common cold coronavirus spike.

Inclusive of the bounding cysteine and phenylalanine, the CDR3 is 15 residues long. Just the 45-base CDR3 DNA is kept, in frame starting at base 1. CDR1 SSHAT and CDR2 FNYEAQ are derived from the germline V gene (reference sequence). CD4+ T cells from unexposed donors were collected before the COVID-19 pandemic (2011-2018). After about 9 days of culture, CD4+ T cells were isolated with the EasySep CD4+ T cell isolation kit. As cell number allowed, CD4+ T cells from unexposed donors were tested for reactivity to SARS-CoV-2 S and N and to four common cold coronavirus spike pools. Each well received 2 million to 2.5 million PBMCs, cultured in IMDM supplemented with around 5% human AB serum and 9.5 to 10 IU/ml IL-2. Half of the culture medium was replaced with fresh IL-2-containing medium on days 3 and 7. Each peptide culture condition was generally run in triplicate replicate wells. The leukapheresis product used for the unexposed donors was purchased from a commercial source. Ficoll-Paque PLUS gradient centrifugation was used to isolate PBMCs from leukapheresis product or whole blood. PBMCs were either cryopreserved at -140°C or used fresh in the expansion assay. The QIAamp Micro DNA Kit was used to extract genomic DNA from the CD4+ T cells.

As concerns this clone: Its cognate antigen has yet to be identified. Germline and junction disagree at one end, which may indicate a read error.

The material sequenced was CD4+ T cells from PBMCs, cultured in vitro. The sequence was collected from a human donor in good health. The rearrangement joined TRBV7-7 to TRBJ2-1; TRBD2 agrees with 12 junctional bases. The DNA sequence is TGTGCTAGCAGCTTGGGACTAGCGGGTATCAATGAGCAGTTCTTC. This yields the protein CASSLGLAGINEQFF.